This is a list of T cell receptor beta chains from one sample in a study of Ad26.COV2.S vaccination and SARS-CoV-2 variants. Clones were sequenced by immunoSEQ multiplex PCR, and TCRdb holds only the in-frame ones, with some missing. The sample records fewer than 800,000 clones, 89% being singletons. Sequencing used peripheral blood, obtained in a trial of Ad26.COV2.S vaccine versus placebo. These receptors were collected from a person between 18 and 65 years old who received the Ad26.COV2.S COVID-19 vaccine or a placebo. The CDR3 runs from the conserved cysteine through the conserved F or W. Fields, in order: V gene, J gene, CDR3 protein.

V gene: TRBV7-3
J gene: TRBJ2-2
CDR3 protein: CASSPWTPPGELFF

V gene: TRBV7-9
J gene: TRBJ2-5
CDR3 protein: CASSPPNLQETQYF

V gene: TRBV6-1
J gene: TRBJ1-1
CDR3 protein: CASSDWETEAFF

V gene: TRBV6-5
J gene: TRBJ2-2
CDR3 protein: CASSYSMVMNTGELFF

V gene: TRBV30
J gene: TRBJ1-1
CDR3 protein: CAWSLSPTEAFF

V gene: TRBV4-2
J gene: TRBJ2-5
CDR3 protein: CASSQSGVGGEETQYF

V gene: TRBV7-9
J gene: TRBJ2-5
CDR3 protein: CASSSQGLETQYF

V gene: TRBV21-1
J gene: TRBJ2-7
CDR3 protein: CASSRGEGPHYEQYF

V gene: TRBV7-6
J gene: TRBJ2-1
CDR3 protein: CASSFSSGGGNEQFF

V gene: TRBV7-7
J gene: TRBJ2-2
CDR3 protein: CASSFATGRAGELFF

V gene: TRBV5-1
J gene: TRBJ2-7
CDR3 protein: CASSARLAGVWEQYF

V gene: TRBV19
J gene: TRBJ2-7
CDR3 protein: CASSPSQGSYEQYF

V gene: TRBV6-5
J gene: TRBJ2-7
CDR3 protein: CASSYTFSYEQYF

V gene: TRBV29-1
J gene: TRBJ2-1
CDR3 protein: CSVEDFRGRSYNEQFF

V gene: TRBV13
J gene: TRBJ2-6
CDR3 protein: CASSSGANVLTF